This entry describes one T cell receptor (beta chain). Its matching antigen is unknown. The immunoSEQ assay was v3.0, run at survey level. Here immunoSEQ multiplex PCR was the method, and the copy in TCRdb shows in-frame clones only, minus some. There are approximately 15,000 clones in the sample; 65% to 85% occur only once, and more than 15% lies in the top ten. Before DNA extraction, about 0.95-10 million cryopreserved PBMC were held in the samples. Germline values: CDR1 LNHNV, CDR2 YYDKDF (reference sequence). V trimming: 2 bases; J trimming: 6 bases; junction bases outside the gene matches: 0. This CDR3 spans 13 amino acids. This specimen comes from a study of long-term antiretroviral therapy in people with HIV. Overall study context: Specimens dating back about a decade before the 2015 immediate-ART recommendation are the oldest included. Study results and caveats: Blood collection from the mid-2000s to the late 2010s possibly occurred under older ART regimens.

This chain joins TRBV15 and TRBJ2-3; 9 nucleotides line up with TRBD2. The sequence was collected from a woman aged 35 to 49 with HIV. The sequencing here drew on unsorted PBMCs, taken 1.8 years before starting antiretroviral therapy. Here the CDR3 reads CATSRLAGDTQYF. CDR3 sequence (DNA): TGTGCCACCAGCAGACTAGCGGGGGATACGCAGTATTTT.